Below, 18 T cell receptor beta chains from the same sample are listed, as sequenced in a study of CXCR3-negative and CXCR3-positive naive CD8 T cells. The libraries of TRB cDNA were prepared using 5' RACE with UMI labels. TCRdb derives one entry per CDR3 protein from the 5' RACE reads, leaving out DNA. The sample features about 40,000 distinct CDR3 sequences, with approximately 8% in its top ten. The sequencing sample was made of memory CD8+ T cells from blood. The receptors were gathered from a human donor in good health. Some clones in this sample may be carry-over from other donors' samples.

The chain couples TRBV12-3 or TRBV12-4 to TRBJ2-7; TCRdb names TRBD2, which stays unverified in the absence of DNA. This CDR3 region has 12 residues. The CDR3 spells CASSLGLAVQYF.

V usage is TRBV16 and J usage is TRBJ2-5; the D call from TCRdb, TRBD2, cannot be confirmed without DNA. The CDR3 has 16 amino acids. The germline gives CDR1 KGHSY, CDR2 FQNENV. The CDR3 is CASSRTSGTDQETQYF.

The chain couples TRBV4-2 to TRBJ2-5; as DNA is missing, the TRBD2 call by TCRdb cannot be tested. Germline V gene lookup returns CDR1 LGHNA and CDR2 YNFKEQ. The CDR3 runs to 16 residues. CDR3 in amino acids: CASSPGTSGVQETQYF.

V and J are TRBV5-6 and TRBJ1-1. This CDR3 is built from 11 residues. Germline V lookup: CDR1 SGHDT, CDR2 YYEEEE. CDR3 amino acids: CASTLGTEAFF.

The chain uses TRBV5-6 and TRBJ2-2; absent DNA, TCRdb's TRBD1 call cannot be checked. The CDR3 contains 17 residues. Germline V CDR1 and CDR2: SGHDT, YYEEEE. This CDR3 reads CASSLWPGHPNTGELFF.

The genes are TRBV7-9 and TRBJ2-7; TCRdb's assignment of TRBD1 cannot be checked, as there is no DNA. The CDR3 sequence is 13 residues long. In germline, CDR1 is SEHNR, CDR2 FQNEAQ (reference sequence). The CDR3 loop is CASSLGTAHGQYF.

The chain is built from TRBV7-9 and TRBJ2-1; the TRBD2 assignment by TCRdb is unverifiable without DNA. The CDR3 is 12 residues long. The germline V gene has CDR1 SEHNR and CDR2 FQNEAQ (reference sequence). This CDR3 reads CASSRGTGREFF.

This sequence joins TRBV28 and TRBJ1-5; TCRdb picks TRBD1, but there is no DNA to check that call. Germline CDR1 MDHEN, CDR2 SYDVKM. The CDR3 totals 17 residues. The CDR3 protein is CASSYRGTIRGNQPQHF.

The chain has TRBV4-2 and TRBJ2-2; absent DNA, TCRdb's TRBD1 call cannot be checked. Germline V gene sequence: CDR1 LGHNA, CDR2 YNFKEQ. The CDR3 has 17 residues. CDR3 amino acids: CASSQESPGTNTGELFF.

CDR3: CASSEWVANTGELFF. The J gene is TRBJ2-2, the V gene TRBV25-1. Germline V gene data show CDR1 as MGHDK and CDR2 as SYGVNS. The CDR3 is 15 amino acids.

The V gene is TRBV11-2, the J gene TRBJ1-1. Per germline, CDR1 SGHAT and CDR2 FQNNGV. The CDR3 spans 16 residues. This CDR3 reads CASSFRVGWGNTEAFF.

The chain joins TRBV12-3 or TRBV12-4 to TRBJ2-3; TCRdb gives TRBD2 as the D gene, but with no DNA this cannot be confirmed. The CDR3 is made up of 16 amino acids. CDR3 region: CASSLGLAGPGDTQYF.

The CDR3 region is CASSTVFYEQYF. This sequence joins TRBV7-2 and TRBJ2-7. The CDR3 is 12 amino acids. Looked up from germline, CDR1 is SGHTA and CDR2 is FQGNSA. The complete variable domain, with remaining parts taken from reference TRBV7-2 and TRBJ2-7, reads GAGVSQSPSNKVTEKGKDVELRCDPISGHTALYWYRQSLGQGLEFLIYFQGNSAPDKSGLPSDRFSAERTGGSVSTLTIQRTQQEDSAVYLCASSTVFYEQYFGPGTRLTVT.

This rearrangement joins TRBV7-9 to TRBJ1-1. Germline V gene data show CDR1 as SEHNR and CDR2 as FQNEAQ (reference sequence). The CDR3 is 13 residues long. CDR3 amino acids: CASSLDENTEAFF.

The CDR3 region is CASSKGWEHGYTF. This chain joins TRBV7-8 and TRBJ1-2. The CDR3 consists of 13 residues. CDR1 and CDR2 (germline): SGHVS, FQNEAQ.

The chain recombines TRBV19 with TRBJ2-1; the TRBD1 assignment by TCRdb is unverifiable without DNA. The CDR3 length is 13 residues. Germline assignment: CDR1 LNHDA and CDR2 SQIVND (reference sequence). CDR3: CASSTGGGNEQFF.

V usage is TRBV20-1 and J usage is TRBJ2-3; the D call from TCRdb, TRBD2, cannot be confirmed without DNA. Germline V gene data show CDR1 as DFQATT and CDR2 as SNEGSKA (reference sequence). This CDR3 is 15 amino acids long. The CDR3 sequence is CSARDRREPTDTQYF.

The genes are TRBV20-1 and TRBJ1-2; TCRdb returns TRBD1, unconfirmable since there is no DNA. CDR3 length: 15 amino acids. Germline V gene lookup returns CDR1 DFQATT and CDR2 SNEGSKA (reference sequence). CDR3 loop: CSARDLTGENYGYTF.